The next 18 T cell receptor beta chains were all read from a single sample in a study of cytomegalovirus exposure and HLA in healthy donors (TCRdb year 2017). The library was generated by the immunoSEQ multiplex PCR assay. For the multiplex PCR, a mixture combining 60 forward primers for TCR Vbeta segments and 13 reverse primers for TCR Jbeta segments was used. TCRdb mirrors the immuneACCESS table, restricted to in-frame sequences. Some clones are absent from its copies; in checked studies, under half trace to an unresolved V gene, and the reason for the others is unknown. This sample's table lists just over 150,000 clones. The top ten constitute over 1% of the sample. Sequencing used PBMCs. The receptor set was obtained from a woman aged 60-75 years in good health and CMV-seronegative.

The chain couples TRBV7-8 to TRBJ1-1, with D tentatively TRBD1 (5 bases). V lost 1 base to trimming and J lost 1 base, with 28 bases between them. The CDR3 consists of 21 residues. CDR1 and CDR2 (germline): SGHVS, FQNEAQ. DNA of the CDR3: TGTGCCAGCAGCTTAGGGATGGGGCCAGGGCATAGGAGAACGGGGAACACTGAAGCTTTCTTT. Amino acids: CASSLGMGPGHRRTGNTEAFF.

The CDR3 here is CATSRERLGLGAFF. In DNA form, the CDR3 reads TGTGCCACCAGCAGAGAGAGGCTTGGACTGGGAGCTTTCTTT. The chain joins TRBV15 to TRBJ1-1; D remains ambiguous. From germline, CDR1 is LNHNV and CDR2 YYDKDF (reference sequence). CDR3 size: 14 residues. Trimming removed 0 bases from V and 10 bases from J, with 15 bases in between.

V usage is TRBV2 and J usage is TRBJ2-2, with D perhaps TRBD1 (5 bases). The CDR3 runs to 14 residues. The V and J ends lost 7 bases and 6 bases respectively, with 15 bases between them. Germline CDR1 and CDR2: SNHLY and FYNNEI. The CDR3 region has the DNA TGTGCCAGCAAAGGACAAGGGGCTCCCGGGGAGCTGTTTTTT. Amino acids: CASKGQGAPGELFF.

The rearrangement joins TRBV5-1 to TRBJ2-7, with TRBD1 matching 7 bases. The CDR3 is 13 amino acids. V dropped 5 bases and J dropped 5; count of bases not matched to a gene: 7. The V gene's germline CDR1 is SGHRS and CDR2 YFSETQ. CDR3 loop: CASRQGPGNEQYF. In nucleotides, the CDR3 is TGCGCCAGCAGACAGGGGCCAGGAAACGAGCAGTACTTC.

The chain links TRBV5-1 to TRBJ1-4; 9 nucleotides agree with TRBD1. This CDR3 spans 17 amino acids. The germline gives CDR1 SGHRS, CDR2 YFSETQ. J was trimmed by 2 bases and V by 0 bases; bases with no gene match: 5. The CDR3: CASSLVGTGFTNEKLFF. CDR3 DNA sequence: TGCGCCAGCAGCTTGGTGGGGACAGGGTTCACTAATGAAAAACTGTTTTTT.

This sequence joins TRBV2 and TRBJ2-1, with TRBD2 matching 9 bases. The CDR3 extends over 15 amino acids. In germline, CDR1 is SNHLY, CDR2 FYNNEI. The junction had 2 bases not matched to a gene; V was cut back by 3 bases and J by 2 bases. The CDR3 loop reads CASSEGGGAYNEQFF. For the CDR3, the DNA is TGTGCCAGCAGTGAGGGCGGGGGGGCCTACAATGAGCAGTTCTTC.

CDR3 DNA sequence: TGCGCCAGCAGACCCTCCGGGACAGGGGCAAAGCTGTTTTTT. This encodes CASRPSGTGAKLFF. J is TRBJ1-4 and V is TRBV5-1, with TRBD1 matching over 10 bases. The CDR3 is 14 residues long. Germline V gene data show CDR1 as SGHRS and CDR2 as YFSETQ. Losses at the gene ends were 5 bases for V and 14 bases for J; bases not matched to a gene: 12.

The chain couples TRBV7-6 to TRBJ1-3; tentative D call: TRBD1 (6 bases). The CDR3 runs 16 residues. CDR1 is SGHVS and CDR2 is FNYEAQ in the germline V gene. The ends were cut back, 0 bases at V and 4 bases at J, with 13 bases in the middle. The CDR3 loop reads CASSLATTGWGNTIYF. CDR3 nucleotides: TGTGCCAGCAGCTTAGCGACCACAGGGTGGGGAAACACCATATATTTT. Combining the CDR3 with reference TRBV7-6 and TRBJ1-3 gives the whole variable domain GAGVSQSPRYKVTKRGQDVALRCDPISGHVSLYWYRQALGQGPEFLTYFNYEAQQDKSGLPNDRFSAERPEGSISTLTIQRTEQRDSAMYRCASSLATTGWGNTIYFGEGSWLTVV.

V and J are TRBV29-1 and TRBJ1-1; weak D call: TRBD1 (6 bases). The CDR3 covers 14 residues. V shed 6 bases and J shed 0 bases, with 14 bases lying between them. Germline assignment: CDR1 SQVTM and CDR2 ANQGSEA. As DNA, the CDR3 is TGCAGCGTCATCTCACAGGGAGTGAACACTGAAGCTTTCTTT. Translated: CSVISQGVNTEAFF.

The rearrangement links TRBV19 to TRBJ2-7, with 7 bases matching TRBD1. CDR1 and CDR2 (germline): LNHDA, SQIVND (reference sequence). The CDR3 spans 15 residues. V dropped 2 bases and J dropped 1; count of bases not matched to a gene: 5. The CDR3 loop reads CASSIYGTESYEQYF. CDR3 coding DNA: TGTGCCAGTAGTATATACGGGACAGAGTCCTACGAGCAGTACTTC.

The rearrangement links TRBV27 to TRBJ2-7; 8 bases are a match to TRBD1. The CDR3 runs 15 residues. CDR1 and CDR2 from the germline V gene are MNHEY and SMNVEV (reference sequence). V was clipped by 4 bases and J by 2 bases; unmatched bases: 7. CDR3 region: CASSWGQDYPYEQYF. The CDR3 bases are TGTGCCAGCAGTTGGGGACAGGACTATCCCTACGAGCAGTACTTC.

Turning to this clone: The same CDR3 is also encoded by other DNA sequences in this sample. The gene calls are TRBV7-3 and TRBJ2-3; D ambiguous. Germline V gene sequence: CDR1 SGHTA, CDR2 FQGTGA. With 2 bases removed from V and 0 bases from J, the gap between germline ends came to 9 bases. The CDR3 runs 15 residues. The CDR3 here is CASSLRVSSTDTQYF. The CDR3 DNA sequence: TGTGCCAGCAGCTTACGGGTATCTAGCACAGATACGCAGTATTTT.

The CDR3 spells CASSDTSGITEQYF. The CDR3 bases are TGTGCCAGCAGCGACACTAGCGGGATTACCGAGCAGTACTTC. The gene calls are TRBV6-5 and TRBJ2-7; TRBD2 agrees at 10 bases. The germline V gene has CDR1 MNHEY and CDR2 SVGAGI. There are 14 residues in the CDR3. The V and J ends lost 6 bases and 6 bases, in that order; junction bases with no gene match: 8.

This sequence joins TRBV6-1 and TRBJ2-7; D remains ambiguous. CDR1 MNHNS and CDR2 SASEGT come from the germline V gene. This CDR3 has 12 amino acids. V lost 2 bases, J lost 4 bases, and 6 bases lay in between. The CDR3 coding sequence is TGTGCCAGCAGTGAATTGCGATACGAGCAGTACTTC. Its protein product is CASSELRYEQYF.

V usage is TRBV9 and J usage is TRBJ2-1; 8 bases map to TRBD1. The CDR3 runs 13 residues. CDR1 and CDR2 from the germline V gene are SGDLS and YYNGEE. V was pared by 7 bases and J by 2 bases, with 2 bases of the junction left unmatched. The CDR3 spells CASGQGPYNEQFF. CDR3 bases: TGTGCCAGCGGACAGGGCCCCTACAATGAGCAGTTCTTC.

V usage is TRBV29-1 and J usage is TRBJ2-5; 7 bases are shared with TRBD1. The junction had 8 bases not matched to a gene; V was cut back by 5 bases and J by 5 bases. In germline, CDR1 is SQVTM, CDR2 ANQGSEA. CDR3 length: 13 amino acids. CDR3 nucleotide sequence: TGCAGCGTTTCCGGACAGGTTCAGGAGACCCAGTACTTC. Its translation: CSVSGQVQETQYF.

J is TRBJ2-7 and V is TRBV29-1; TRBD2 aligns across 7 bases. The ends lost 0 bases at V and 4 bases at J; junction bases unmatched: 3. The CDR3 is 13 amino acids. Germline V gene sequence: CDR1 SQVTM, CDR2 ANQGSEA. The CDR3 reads CSVEEAGNYEQYF. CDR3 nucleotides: TGCAGCGTTGAAGAAGCGGGGAATTACGAGCAGTACTTC.

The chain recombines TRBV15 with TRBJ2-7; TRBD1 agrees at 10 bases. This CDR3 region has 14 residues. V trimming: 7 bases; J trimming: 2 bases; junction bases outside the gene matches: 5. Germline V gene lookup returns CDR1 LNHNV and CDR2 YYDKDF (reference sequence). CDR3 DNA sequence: TGTGCCACCACGAGGGACAGGGGAACCTACGAGCAGTACTTC. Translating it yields CATTRDRGTYEQYF.